The clone carrying this TCR beta chain was observed a handful of times. Its specificity is not known. This entry comes from a study of beta chain features in type 1 diabetes. Study-wide results and caveats: The similarity of naive, central memory and Treg TCRB repertoires appeared greater among patients than among healthy donors. Patients and controls would share equally any PCR tilt toward shorter templates.

Sorted populations all had greater than 95% purity. V lost 4 bases to trimming and J lost 6 bases; unmatched junction nucleotides: 9. This CDR3 has 16 amino acids. Looked up from germline, CDR1 is SGHDT and CDR2 is YYEEEE. Expressed TCRB transcripts were sequenced, since all the RNA that had been isolated was reverse transcribed. TCRdb keeps only in-frame clones here, not all; method: immunoSEQ multiplex PCR. The sample carries around 310,000 clones, 11% recorded once. The sample consisted of naive CD4+ T cells from blood. The chain employs TRBV5-6 and TRBJ2-3; 12 bases map to TRBD2. This clonotype was sampled from a woman aged 30 to 39 in good health. CDR3 nucleotides: TGTGCCAGCAGCCTAGCGGGAGGGCGCTTATGGGATACGCAGTATTTT. Its protein is CASSLAGGRLWDTQYF.